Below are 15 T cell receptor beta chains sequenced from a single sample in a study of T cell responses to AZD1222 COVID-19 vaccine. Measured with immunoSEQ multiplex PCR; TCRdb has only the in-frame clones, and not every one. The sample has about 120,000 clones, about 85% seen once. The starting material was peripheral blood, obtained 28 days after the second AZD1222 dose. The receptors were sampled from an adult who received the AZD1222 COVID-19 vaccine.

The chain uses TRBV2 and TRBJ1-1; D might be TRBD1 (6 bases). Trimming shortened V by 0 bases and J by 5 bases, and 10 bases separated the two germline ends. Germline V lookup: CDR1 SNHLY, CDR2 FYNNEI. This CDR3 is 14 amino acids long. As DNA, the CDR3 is TGTGCCAGCAGTGAAGCGGACAGCAGAACTGAAGCTTTCTTT. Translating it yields CASSEADSRTEAFF.

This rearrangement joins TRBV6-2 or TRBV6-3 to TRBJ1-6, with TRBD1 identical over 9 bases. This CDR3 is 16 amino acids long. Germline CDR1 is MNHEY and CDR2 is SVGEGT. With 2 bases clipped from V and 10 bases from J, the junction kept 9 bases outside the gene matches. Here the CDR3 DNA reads TGTGCCAGCAGTTACCCGACGACAGGGGGAAGGTCACCCCTCCACTTT. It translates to CASSYPTTGGRSPLHF.

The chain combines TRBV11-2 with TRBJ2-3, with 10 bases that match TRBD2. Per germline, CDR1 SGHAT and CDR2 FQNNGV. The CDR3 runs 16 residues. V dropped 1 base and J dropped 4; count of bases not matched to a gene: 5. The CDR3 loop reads CASSLVVTSGPDTQYF. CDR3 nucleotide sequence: TGTGCCAGCAGCTTAGTGGTGACTAGCGGGCCAGATACGCAGTATTTT.

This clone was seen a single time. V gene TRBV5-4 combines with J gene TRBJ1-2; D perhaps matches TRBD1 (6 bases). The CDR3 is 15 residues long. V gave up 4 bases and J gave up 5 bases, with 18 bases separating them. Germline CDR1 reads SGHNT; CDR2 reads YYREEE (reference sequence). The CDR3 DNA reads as TGTGCCAGCAGCGGGGGCGCAGTAATCCCATATGGCTACACCTTC. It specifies CASSGGAVIPYGYTF.

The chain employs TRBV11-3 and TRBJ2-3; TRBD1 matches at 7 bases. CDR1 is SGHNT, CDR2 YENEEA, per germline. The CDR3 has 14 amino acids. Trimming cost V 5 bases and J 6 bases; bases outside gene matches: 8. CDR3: CASSPFDRADTQYF. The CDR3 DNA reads TGTGCCAGCAGCCCGTTTGACAGGGCGGATACGCAGTATTTT.

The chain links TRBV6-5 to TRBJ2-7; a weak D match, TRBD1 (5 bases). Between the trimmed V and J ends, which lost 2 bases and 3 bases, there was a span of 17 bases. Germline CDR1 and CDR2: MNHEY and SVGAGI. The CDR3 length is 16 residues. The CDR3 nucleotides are TGTGCCAGCAGTTACCCCCACCCAGGGTCCCGCTACGAGCAGTACTTC. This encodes CASSYPHPGSRYEQYF.

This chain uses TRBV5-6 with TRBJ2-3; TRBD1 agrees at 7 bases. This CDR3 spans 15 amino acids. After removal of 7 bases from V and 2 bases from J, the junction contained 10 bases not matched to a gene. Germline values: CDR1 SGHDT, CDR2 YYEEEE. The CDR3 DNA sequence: TGTGCCAGCTCCAGACAGGGTGGAACCACAGATACGCAGTATTTT. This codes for CASSRQGGTTDTQYF.

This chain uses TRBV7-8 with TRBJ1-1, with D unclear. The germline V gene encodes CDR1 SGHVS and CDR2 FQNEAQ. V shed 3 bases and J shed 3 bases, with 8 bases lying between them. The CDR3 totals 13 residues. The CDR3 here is CASSFWGDTEAFF. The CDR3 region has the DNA TGTGCCAGCAGCTTTTGGGGTGACACTGAAGCTTTCTTT.

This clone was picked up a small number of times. CDR3 nucleotides: TGCAGCGTGGTAAGGGGAGAGACCCAGTACTTC. Amino acid sequence: CSVVRGETQYF. J is TRBJ2-5 and V is TRBV29-1, with D possibly matching TRBD1 (5 bases). V lost 6 bases and J lost 4, with 9 bases in between. From germline, CDR1 is SQVTM and CDR2 ANQGSEA. The CDR3 is made up of 11 amino acids.

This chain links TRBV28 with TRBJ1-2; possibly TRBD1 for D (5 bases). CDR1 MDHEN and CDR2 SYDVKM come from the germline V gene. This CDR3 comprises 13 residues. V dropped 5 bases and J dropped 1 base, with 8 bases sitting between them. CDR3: CASSVQVNYGYTF. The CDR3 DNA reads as TGTGCCAGCAGTGTACAGGTTAACTATGGCTACACCTTC.

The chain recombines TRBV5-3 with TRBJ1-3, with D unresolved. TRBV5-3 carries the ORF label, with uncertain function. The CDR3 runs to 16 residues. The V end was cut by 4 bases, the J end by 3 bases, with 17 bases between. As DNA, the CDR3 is TGTGCCAGAAGCCCCTTCGGCAGAAAACTTGGAAACACCATATATTTT. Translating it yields CARSPFGRKLGNTIYF.

CDR3 in DNA: TGTGCCAGCACCACAGGGAGGAGGAACACTGAAGCTTTCTTT. Amino acids: CASTTGRRNTEAFF. The chain is built from TRBV6-5 and TRBJ1-1, with D possibly being TRBD1 (6 bases). V lost 7 bases and J 1 base, leaving 13 bases between the germline ends. Germline CDR1 is MNHEY and CDR2 is SVGAGI. The CDR3 is made up of 14 amino acids.

Here the CDR3 DNA reads TGTGCCAGCAGCTTTGACAGGGACGAGCAGTACTTC. This sequence encodes CASSFDRDEQYF. The genes are TRBV6-5 and TRBJ2-7, with TRBD1 matching over 7 bases. Trimming cost V 6 bases and J 5 bases; bases outside gene matches: 4. The germline CDR1 and CDR2 sequences are MNHEY and SVGAGI. CDR3 size: 12 residues.

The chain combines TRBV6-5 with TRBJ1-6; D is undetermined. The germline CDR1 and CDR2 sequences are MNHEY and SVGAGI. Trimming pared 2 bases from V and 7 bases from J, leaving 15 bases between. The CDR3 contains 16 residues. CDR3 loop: CASSYTTHRPNSPLHF. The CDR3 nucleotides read TGTGCCAGCAGTTACACGACACACCGGCCAAATTCACCCCTCCACTTT.

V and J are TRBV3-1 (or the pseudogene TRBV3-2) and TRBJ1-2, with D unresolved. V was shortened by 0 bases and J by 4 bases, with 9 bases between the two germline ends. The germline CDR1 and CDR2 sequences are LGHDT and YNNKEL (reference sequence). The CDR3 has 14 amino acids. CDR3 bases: TGTGCCAGCAGCCAAGATCCGGTGATCTATGGCTACACCTTC. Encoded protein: CASSQDPVIYGYTF.